This T cell receptor beta chain was sequenced for a study of T cell responses to AZD1222 COVID-19 vaccine. Libraries were prepared by immunoSEQ multiplex PCR; TCRdb keeps only in-frame clonotypes and omits some of them. The sample holds some 110,000 clones, about nine tenths seen once. About this clone: Its matching antigen is unknown.

General observations from the study: Recipients of AZD1222 seropositive at baseline numbered only 5 or 6. Within unmutated variant regions lay the reported targets of nearly half of spike-specific TCRs. In a largely white British group with more females than males, clonal diversity was possibly underestimated. The study sampled repertoires only after the peak T cell response.

The CDR3 runs 15 residues. Trimming shortened V by 0 bases and J by 1 base, and 8 bases separated the two germline ends. From germline, CDR1 is SGHRS and CDR2 YFSETQ. The sequence came from an adult in good health. This chain uses TRBV5-1 with TRBJ1-3, with unresolved D. The sequences come from peripheral blood, collected on day 0 of AZD1222 vaccination. In nucleotides, the CDR3 is TGCGCCAGCAGCTTGGGAGGATTTTCTGGAAACACCATATATTTT. Its translation: CASSLGGFSGNTIYF.